What follows are 6 T cell receptor beta chains derived from one specimen sequenced in a study of blood T cell repertoires in COVID-19. Assay: immunoSEQ multiplex PCR; the TCRdb copy retains only in-frame clones and omits some. The profile covers roughly 53,000 clones, with about 70% appearing a single time and about 20% taken by the ten largest. Specimen: peripheral blood. Receptors were obtained from a man between 50 and 59 years old with active or convalescent COVID-19.

The CDR3 DNA sequence: TGTGCCAGCAGCTCCCAAAGCCCTACAGGGGCCGGGACTGAAGCTTTCTTT. It specifies CASSSQSPTGAGTEAFF. The genes are TRBV11-3 and TRBJ1-1, with 7 nucleotides matching TRBD1. CDR1 and CDR2 (germline): SGHNT, YENEEA. This CDR3 is built from 17 residues. V trimming: 4 bases; J trimming: 5 bases; junction bases outside the gene matches: 16.

This chain connects TRBV3-1 (or the pseudogene TRBV3-2) to TRBJ1-2, with D tentatively TRBD1 (6 bases). The CDR3 sequence is 13 residues long. Germline loops: CDR1 LGHDT, CDR2 YNNKEL (reference sequence). Trimming removed 6 bases at V and 6 bases at J, with 14 bases between. The CDR3 DNA sequence: TGTGCCAGCAGGCTAGGGGGAAAGGATGGCTACACCTTC. Its translation is CASRLGGKDGYTF.

The count of this clone is one. The chain has TRBV30 and TRBJ2-3, with 7 bases aligning to TRBD1. This CDR3 is 15 amino acids long. In germline, CDR1 is GTSNPN, CDR2 SVGIG (reference sequence). The V segment lost 0 bases and the J segment 1 base; nucleotides outside the gene matches: 4. CDR3 in amino acids: CAWSVGTAGTDTQYF. In DNA, the CDR3 is TGTGCCTGGAGTGTAGGGACAGCCGGCACAGATACGCAGTATTTT.

The chain joins TRBV3-1 (or the pseudogene TRBV3-2) to TRBJ2-2; D might be TRBD2 (7 bases). CDR3 length: 18 residues. The V end lost 3 bases, the J end lost 1 base, and 18 bases lay between the germline ends. Germline CDR1 is LGHDT and CDR2 is YNNKEL (reference sequence). The CDR3 nucleotides read TGTGCCAGCAGCCAGGGAGGGAACAGGGCGCGGAACACCGGGGAGCTGTTTTTT. Translating it yields CASSQGGNRARNTGELFF.

The chain has TRBV4-1 and TRBJ2-3; D is perhaps TRBD1 (6 bases). The CDR3 consists of 13 residues. V was trimmed by 4 bases and J by 6 bases, leaving 11 bases between them. CDR1 MGHRA and CDR2 YSYEKL come from the germline V gene. For the CDR3, the DNA is TGCGCCAGCAGCCGTCTTCAGGGGGATACGCAGTATTTT. Protein product: CASSRLQGDTQYF.

The V gene is TRBV19, the J gene TRBJ2-3, with 9 bases that match TRBD1. V trimming: 6 bases; J trimming: 4 bases; junction bases outside the gene matches: 11. Germline V CDR1 and CDR2: LNHDA, SQIVND (reference sequence). CDR3 size: 16 residues. The CDR3 DNA sequence: TGTGCCAGTAGCTATACCGGGACAGGGTTCGCAGATACGCAGTATTTT. Its translation: CASSYTGTGFADTQYF.